The sequence of this T cell receptor (beta chain) was determined in a study of blood T cell repertoires in COVID-19. About the research overall: Samples taken during acute and convalescent COVID-19 were collected in the United States, Italy and Spain. T cells, B-cell-depleted T cells, or PBMCs supplied cDNA or gDNA.

CDR1 and CDR2 from the germline V gene are LNHDA and SQIVND (reference sequence). V shed 5 bases, J shed 7 bases, and the junction held 9 bases outside the gene matches. The CDR3 sequence is 15 residues long. Study processing details: Reference gene primer amplification gave nucleated cell count estimates. The protocol was immunoSEQ multiplex PCR, while the TCRdb copy is restricted to in-frame clones and leaves out a portion. V, J and clone size derive from that table, while D and trimming were established from the DNA sequence. Here the sample spans roughly 180,000 clones, 80% to 90% being singletons.

Specimen: peripheral blood. This sequence was found in a man in his fifties or sixties with acute or convalescent COVID-19. This chain connects TRBV19 to TRBJ1-4, with 8 nucleotides matching TRBD1. CDR3 DNA: TGTGCCAGTAGTCCCAGGGGGCTAGGGGTTGAAAAACTGTTTTTT. Amino acids: CASSPRGLGVEKLFF.